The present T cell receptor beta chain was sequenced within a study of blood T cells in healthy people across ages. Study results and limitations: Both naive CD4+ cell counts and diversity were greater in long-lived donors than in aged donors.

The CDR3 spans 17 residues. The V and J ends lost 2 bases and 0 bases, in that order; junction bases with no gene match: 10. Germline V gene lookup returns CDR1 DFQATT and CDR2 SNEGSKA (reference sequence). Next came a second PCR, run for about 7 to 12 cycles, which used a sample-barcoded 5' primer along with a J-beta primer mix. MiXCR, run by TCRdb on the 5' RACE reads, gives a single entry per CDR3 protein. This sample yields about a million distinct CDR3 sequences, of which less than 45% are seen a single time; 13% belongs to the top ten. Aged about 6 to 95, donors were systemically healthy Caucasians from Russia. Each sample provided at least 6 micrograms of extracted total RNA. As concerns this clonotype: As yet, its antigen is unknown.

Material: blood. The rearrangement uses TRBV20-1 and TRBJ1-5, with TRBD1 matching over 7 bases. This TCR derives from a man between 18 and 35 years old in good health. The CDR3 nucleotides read TGCAGTGCTAGACCGCGGGACAGACCATATAGCAATCAGCCCCAGCATTTT. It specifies CSARPRDRPYSNQPQHF.